The clone carrying this T cell receptor (beta chain) occurred a few times. What it binds is unknown. TCRdb's copy holds only in-frame clones and misses some; the assay was immunoSEQ multiplex PCR. The table includes more than 12,000 clones, 85% detected once. The sample comes from a study of T cells in localized non-small cell lung cancer. Whole-study findings and limits: Clonality peaked in uninvolved adjacent lung rather than tumor.

The V end was cut by 5 bases, the J end by 4 bases, with 17 bases between. The CDR3 is made up of 14 amino acids. CDR1 and CDR2 from the germline V gene are SQVTM and ANQGSEA. This receptor was identified in a female donor aged 60 or older with stage I squamous cell lung carcinoma. The material was peripheral blood, obtained before any cancer treatment. This chain uses TRBV29-1 with TRBJ2-5; either TRBD1 or TRBD2 may supply D (5 bases each). In nucleotides, the CDR3 is TGCAGCGTTATAGGGACGGTCGTGGGAGAGACCCAGTACTTC. Encoded protein: CSVIGTVVGETQYF.